This T cell receptor beta chain was captured in a study of CD8 T cells in ankylosing spondylitis. Whole-study findings and limits: For ankylosing spondylitis blood, a TCR beta motif of 7 or 8 highly homologous variants appeared characteristic. The authors reported significant enrichment of disease-linked clones in matched ankylosing spondylitis synovial fluid.

J lost 6 bases, V lost 8 bases, and 17 bases had no gene match. Germline lookup yields CDR1 MNHNS and CDR2 SASEGT. The CDR3 runs to 17 residues. 5'-RACE, quantitative and with molecular barcodes, yielded the TCR beta libraries. TCRdb fed the 5' RACE reads into MiXCR, producing one record per CDR3 protein. This sample has 500,000 to 650,000 distinct CDR3 sequences, with approximately 5% found just once. This clonotype was observed many times. Its antigen is unknown. Sequencing was performed on blood, either unsorted or a sorted T cell fraction (not recorded which). This receptor was taken from a male donor with ankylosing spondylitis. The chain couples TRBV6-1 to TRBJ2-3, with TRBD1 matching over 10 bases. The CDR3 region has the DNA TGTGCCAGCCATACGAACCCCGGGACAGGGGTGGAGGATACGCAGTATTTT. Its translation is CASHTNPGTGVEDTQYF.